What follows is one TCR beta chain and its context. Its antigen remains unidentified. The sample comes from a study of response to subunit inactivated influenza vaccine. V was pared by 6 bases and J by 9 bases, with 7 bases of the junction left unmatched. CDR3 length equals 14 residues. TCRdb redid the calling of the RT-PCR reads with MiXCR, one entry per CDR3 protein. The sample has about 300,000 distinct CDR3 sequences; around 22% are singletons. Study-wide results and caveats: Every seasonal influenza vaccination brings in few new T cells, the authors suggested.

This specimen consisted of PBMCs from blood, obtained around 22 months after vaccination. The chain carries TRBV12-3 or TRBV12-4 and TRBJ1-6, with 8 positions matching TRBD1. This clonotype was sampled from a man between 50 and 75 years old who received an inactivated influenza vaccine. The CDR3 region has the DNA TGTGCCAGCAGCGCCGACAGGGGAGTTTCACCCCTCCACTTT. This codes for CASSADRGVSPLHF.